A single sample is the source of the 10 T cell receptor beta chains below, sequenced in a study of T cells in Graves' hyperthyroidism and ophthalmopathy. Template material for amplifying TCR beta CDR3 regions consisted of RNA transcripts. HTBI primers were employed in a first-round RT-PCR of the TCR CDR3. TCRdb processed the multiplex PCR reads anew with MiXCR; each CDR3 protein has one entry. In the table there are nearly 750,000 distinct CDR3 sequences, about 35% of which are singletons. Sequencing was done on a sample of blood. These receptors all come from a woman aged 40-49 years with Graves' hyperthyroidism.

The CDR3, as DNA: TGTGCCAGCAGCCCCCAGGGGGGATATTCACCCCTCCACTTT. As protein: CASSPQGGYSPLHF. V and J are TRBV7-2 and TRBJ1-6; 7 bases are shared with TRBD1. Germline CDR1 SGHTA, CDR2 FQGNSA. V dropped 5 bases and J dropped 8; count of bases not matched to a gene: 6. CDR3 length: 14 amino acids.

This clonotype appeared many times. The rearrangement uses TRBV10-3 and TRBJ2-7; D remains ambiguous. The germline V and J ends were trimmed by 2 bases and 12 bases, with 17 bases remaining between them. This CDR3 comprises 13 residues. The germline gives CDR1 ENHRY, CDR2 SYGVKD. The CDR3 loop is CAISEPLRTDLYF. CDR3 DNA sequence: TGTGCCATCAGTGAGCCCCTCCGGACGGATCTGTACTTC.

This clonotype was seen a few times. This chain links TRBV5-5 with TRBJ1-3, with no clear D. CDR1 is SGHKS, CDR2 YYEKEE, per germline (reference sequence). CDR3 length: 14 residues. The V end lost 0 bases, the J end lost 4 bases, and 8 bases lay between the germline ends. The CDR3 reads CASSLDFGGNTIYF. The CDR3 DNA reads TGTGCCAGCAGCTTGGATTTCGGAGGAAACACCATATATTTT.

This clonotype was observed many times. This chain uses TRBV20-1 with TRBJ1-5; TRBD1 aligns across 7 bases. Germline loops: CDR1 DFQATT, CDR2 SNEGSKA (reference sequence). The CDR3 loop spans 13 amino acids. The V segment lost 3 bases and the J segment 4 bases; nucleotides outside the gene matches: 3. In nucleotides, the CDR3 is TGCAGTGCTAGTGGGACAGCGAATCAGCCCCAGCATTTT. This gives the protein CSASGTANQPQHF.

V and J are TRBV19 and TRBJ1-6; TRBD1 might be the D (6 bases). CDR3 length equals 15 residues. The V gene's germline CDR1 is LNHDA and CDR2 SQIVND (reference sequence). Trimming left V 7 bases short and J 6 bases short, with 16 bases between. Here the CDR3 DNA reads TGTGCCAGTACCGAGGGGGGCAGGGCTAATTCACCCCTCCACTTT. Residues: CASTEGGRANSPLHF.

The V and J genes are TRBV12-3 or TRBV12-4 and TRBJ1-4, with TRBD1 matching over 7 bases. There are 13 residues in the CDR3. Unmatched junction bases numbered 7, after V lost 7 bases and J lost 8 bases. The CDR3 here is CASTRQGQEKLFF. CDR3 in DNA: TGTGCCAGCACCCGACAGGGCCAAGAAAAACTGTTTTTT.

This clonotype has a count of ten or more. V usage is TRBV20-1 and J usage is TRBJ2-5; D could derive from TRBD1 or TRBD2 (5 bases each). Trimming removed 0 bases at V and 7 bases at J, with 15 bases between. This CDR3 is built from 14 residues. CDR1 is DFQATT and CDR2 is SNEGSKA in the germline V gene (reference sequence). The DNA of the CDR3 is TGCAGTGCTAGAGATCTGGGACCGAAGGCGACCCAGTACTTC. Amino acid sequence: CSARDLGPKATQYF.

This clonotype was detected a few times. Here the CDR3 reads CASSESTQGGARTDTQYF. CDR3 coding DNA: TGCGCCAGCAGTGAGTCCACTCAGGGGGGGGCCCGCACAGATACGCAGTATTTT. The chain employs TRBV10-2 and TRBJ2-3, with D tentatively TRBD1 or TRBD2 (7 bases each). The CDR3 runs to 18 residues. CDR1 and CDR2 from the germline V gene are WSHSY and SAAADI. V gave up 0 bases and J gave up 1 base, with 17 bases separating them.

The V call is TRBV6-6, the J call TRBJ1-2, with D unclear. The V and J ends lost 6 bases and 4 bases respectively, with 12 bases between them. Germline V gene data show CDR1 as MNHNY and CDR2 as SVGAGI (reference sequence). The CDR3 consists of 13 residues. In DNA form, the CDR3 reads TGTGCCAGCAGGAATGGGTTGGTCTATGGCTACACCTTC. Translation gives CASRNGLVYGYTF.

Note on this clonotype: A much larger clone lies a single base off, so this may be a read error. The chain employs TRBV11-2 and TRBJ1-5; 8 bases are a match to TRBD1. The CDR3 loop spans 15 amino acids. Germline loops: CDR1 SGHAT, CDR2 FQNNGV. CDR3 bases: TGTGCCAGCAGCTTAGCAGGGACAGGTCAGCAGCCCCCGCATTTT. It is translated as CASSLAGTGQQPPHF. The full variable domain, its missing parts supplied by reference TRBV11-2 and TRBJ1-5, is EAGVAQSPRYKIIEKRQSVAFWCNPISGHATLYWYQQILGQGPKLLIQFQNNGVVDDSQLPKDRFSAERLKGVDSTLKIQPAKLEDSAVYLCASSLAGTGQQPPHFGDGTRLSIL.